This section outlines one T cell receptor beta chain sequence together with its context. The method was immunoSEQ multiplex PCR; TCRdb's version includes in-frame clones alone and lacks a portion of them. Of 200,000 to 250,000 clones in the sample, about nine tenths were seen once. Trimming pared 2 bases from V and 3 bases from J, leaving 14 bases between. Germline assignment: CDR1 SGHNT and CDR2 YYREEE (reference sequence). The CDR3 is 15 residues long. This sample was taken from a study of blood T cell repertoires in COVID-19. Background on the study: T cells, B-cell-depleted T cells, or PBMCs supplied cDNA or gDNA.

The V call is TRBV5-4, the J call TRBJ2-5, with a tentative D call TRBD2 (5 bases). This receptor was identified in a woman in her forties with acute COVID-19. The sequencing sample was made of PBMCs or T cells enriched from blood (not recorded which). CDR3: CASSFFPSSKETQYF. CDR3 in DNA: TGTGCCAGCAGCTTTTTCCCATCTAGCAAAGAGACCCAGTACTTC.